The 17 T cell receptor beta chains presented below share a single source sample, sequenced in a study of response to subunit inactivated influenza vaccine. TCRdb itself ran the RT-PCR reads through MiXCR, one entry per CDR3 protein. Altogether 450,000 to 550,000 distinct CDR3 sequences are present, approximately 24% being singletons, with the ten largest covering around 2%. The input for sequencing was CD4+ T cells sorted from PBMCs, taken around 5 days after vaccination. The receptors were gathered from a man aged 50 to 60 who received an inactivated influenza vaccine.

This chain links TRBV27 with TRBJ1-2; 11 nucleotides align to TRBD1. The V gene's germline CDR1 is MNHEY and CDR2 SMNVEV (reference sequence). J was trimmed by 1 base and V by 4 bases; bases with no gene match: 2. This CDR3 spans 15 amino acids. In DNA form, the CDR3 reads TGTGCCAGCAGTTCGGGGACAGGGGGTAACTATGGCTACACCTTC. This encodes CASSSGTGGNYGYTF.

V and J are TRBV20-1 and TRBJ2-7; D might be TRBD1 (5 bases). This CDR3 has 15 amino acids. Germline CDR1 DFQATT, CDR2 SNEGSKA (reference sequence). Between the trimmed V and J ends, which lost 5 bases and 7 bases, there was a span of 24 bases. Here the CDR3 reads CSAPSDKQVTEEQYF. CDR3 sequence (DNA): TGCAGTGCTCCGTCGGATAAACAGGTGACTGAAGAGCAGTACTTC.

This clonotype was observed a few times. The chain uses TRBV5-1 and TRBJ2-3; the D gene could be TRBD1 or TRBD2 (5 bases each). The CDR3 is made up of 15 amino acids. V lost 3 bases to trimming and J lost 1 base, with 12 bases between them. Germline V CDR1 and CDR2: SGHRS, YFSETQ. CDR3 protein: CASSSGAIGTDTQYF. As DNA, the CDR3 is TGCGCCAGCAGCTCCGGGGCGATAGGCACAGATACGCAGTATTTT.

This clonotype was seen a few times. The rearrangement uses TRBV5-1 and TRBJ2-3; 7 nucleotides match TRBD1. The germline gives CDR1 SGHRS, CDR2 YFSETQ. CDR3 size: 15 residues. V shed 4 bases, J shed 0 bases, and the junction held 5 bases outside the gene matches. As DNA, the CDR3 is TGCGCCAGCAGCCGACAGGGTTCTAGCACAGATACGCAGTATTTT. It specifies CASSRQGSSTDTQYF.

This clonotype came up many times. This sequence joins TRBV5-1 and TRBJ1-5; D is possibly TRBD1 (6 bases). The V end lost 1 base, the J end lost 7 bases, and 9 bases lay between the germline ends. The CDR3 spans 13 residues. Germline V gene sequence: CDR1 SGHRS, CDR2 YFSETQ. CDR3: CASSLLGAQPQHF. The CDR3 DNA reads as TGCGCCAGCAGCTTGTTGGGGGCCCAGCCCCAGCATTTT.

The V call is TRBV5-1, the J call TRBJ2-2; D is uncertain. V lost 0 bases, J lost 4 bases, and 7 bases lay in between. In germline, CDR1 is SGHRS, CDR2 YFSETQ. The CDR3 is made up of 14 amino acids. In DNA form, the CDR3 reads TGCGCCAGCAGCTTGGATCGGATCACCGGGGAGCTGTTTTTT. Translating it yields CASSLDRITGELFF.

The chain joins TRBV27 to TRBJ1-1, with D hard to call. Trimming took off 0 bases at V and 11 bases at J, with 22 bases between the two ends. Germline assignment: CDR1 MNHEY and CDR2 SMNVEV (reference sequence). This CDR3 comprises 16 residues. Here the CDR3 reads CASSLSLAAGLYSAFF. The CDR3 nucleotides read TGTGCCAGCAGTTTATCTCTTGCGGCGGGCCTTTACTCGGCTTTCTTT.

The chain has TRBV18 and TRBJ2-7, with D perhaps given as TRBD1 or TRBD2 (5 bases each). With 2 bases removed from V and 2 bases from J, the gap between germline ends came to 10 bases. Germline assignment: CDR1 KGHSH and CDR2 LQKENI. The CDR3 totals 14 residues. The CDR3 sequence: CASSPSQGPYEQYF. In nucleotides, the CDR3 is TGTGCCAGCTCACCATCGCAGGGACCCTACGAGCAGTACTTC.

The V and J genes are TRBV5-1 and TRBJ2-7; 7 positions match TRBD1. The germline V gene encodes CDR1 SGHRS and CDR2 YFSETQ. Trimming cost V 4 bases and J 5 bases; bases outside gene matches: 9. This CDR3 region has 14 residues. The CDR3 DNA sequence: TGCGCCAGCAGCCCCGGGACAGTACTAGACGAGCAGTACTTC. Protein sequence: CASSPGTVLDEQYF.

The chain has TRBV20-1 and TRBJ2-5, with D hard to call. The length of the CDR3 is 14 residues. Germline V gene lookup returns CDR1 DFQATT and CDR2 SNEGSKA (reference sequence). Deletions cut 5 bases from V and 0 bases from J, with 13 bases between. The CDR3 here is CSAPGAQYQETQYF. The CDR3 DNA reads as TGCAGTGCTCCCGGCGCACAGTACCAAGAGACCCAGTACTTC.

This clonotype was detected only a few times. The chain is built from TRBV18 and TRBJ2-7; D remains ambiguous. Trimming cost V 0 bases and J 5 bases, with 8 bases left between them. Germline CDR1 reads KGHSH; CDR2 reads LQKENI. The CDR3 spans 13 residues. The CDR3 DNA sequence: TGTGCCAGCTCACCACCGCAAGTCCACGAGCAGTACTTC. Amino acid sequence: CASSPPQVHEQYF.

The table lists this clonotype with a few counts. The V gene is TRBV12-3 or TRBV12-4, the J gene TRBJ2-3, with D hard to call. Trimming pared 3 bases from V and 9 bases from J, leaving 13 bases between. This CDR3 has 13 amino acids. CDR3 residues: CASSFPGSLTQYF. CDR3 DNA: TGTGCCAGCAGTTTTCCAGGTTCCCTAACGCAGTATTTT.

This sequence joins TRBV7-8 and TRBJ2-7, with D tentatively TRBD2 (5 bases). Germline V CDR1 and CDR2: SGHVS, FQNEAQ. Trimming took 3 bases from V and 1 from J, leaving 13 bases between them. The CDR3 consists of 15 residues. CDR3 protein: CASSLDPPGSYEQYF. CDR3 nucleotides: TGTGCCAGCAGCTTGGACCCGCCGGGATCCTACGAGCAGTACTTC. The variable domain in full, completed from reference TRBV7-8 and TRBJ2-7, reads GAGVSQSPRYKVAKRGQDVALRCDPISGHVSLFWYQQALGQGPEFLTYFQNEAQLDKSGLPSDRFFAERPEGSVSTLKIQRTQQEDSAVYLCASSLDPPGSYEQYFGPGTRLTVT.

V is TRBV6-2 or TRBV6-3 and J is TRBJ2-1; 8 nucleotides line up with TRBD2. This CDR3 comprises 16 residues. V trimming: 4 bases; J trimming: 5 bases; junction bases outside the gene matches: 10. Germline V gives CDR1 MNHEY, CDR2 SVGEGT. The DNA of the CDR3 is TGTGCCAGCAGTTTTCCAGCGGGAGTCAGGAACAATGAGCAGTTCTTC. Translating gives CASSFPAGVRNNEQFF.

J is TRBJ2-1 and V is TRBV12-3 or TRBV12-4; 7 bases are a match to TRBD1. V lost 5 bases, J lost 10 bases, and 11 bases stayed unmatched. This CDR3 has 14 amino acids. The CDR3 DNA reads TGTGCCAGCAGTCTTCGGACAGGCGGTCTCGAGCAGTTCTTC. Its protein is CASSLRTGGLEQFF.

The gene calls are TRBV10-3 and TRBJ2-1, with 7 positions matching TRBD1. The length of the CDR3 is 17 residues. Germline values: CDR1 ENHRY, CDR2 SYGVKD. Trimming at V came to 0 bases and at J to 3 bases, leaving 8 bases not matched to a gene. This CDR3 reads CAISESIGDSFYNEQFF. The CDR3 nucleotides read TGTGCCATCAGTGAGTCCATCGGGGACAGTTTCTACAATGAGCAGTTCTTC.

This clonotype appeared a few times. The rearrangement uses TRBV12-3 or TRBV12-4 and TRBJ1-1, with D possibly TRBD1 on 6 matching bases. Trimming removed 6 bases from V and 1 base from J, with 15 bases in between. This CDR3 has 15 residues. This chain's CDR3 is CASSYGRGGNTEAFF. The CDR3 coding sequence is TGTGCCAGCAGCTACGGGAGGGGGGGGAACACTGAAGCTTTCTTT.